The 27 T cell receptor beta chains in this list originate from one sample, sequenced in a study of beta chain features in type 1 diabetes. Overall study findings and caveats: Significant though moderate, a shortening of TCRB CDR3s appeared in all four CD4+ subsets of Type 1 diabetes patients.

The authors reverse transcribed all of the isolated RNA, so sequencing captured expressed TCRB transcripts. Repertoires were generated with immunoSEQ multiplex PCR, while TCRdb's copy carries only in-frame clones and drops some. This repertoire shows 630,000 or so clones, over 12% found once; its top ten account for 0.035% to 0.04%. What these receptors recognize is not known. The sample consisted of naive CD4+ T cells from blood. Every receptor here comes from a young man with type 1 diabetes.

This clone occurred a few times. The chain links TRBV30 to TRBJ2-5, with D maybe TRBD2 (6 bases). This CDR3 is 11 amino acids long. Trimming removed 8 bases at V and 3 bases at J, with 10 bases between. Germline CDR1 and CDR2: GTSNPN and SVGIG (reference sequence). The CDR3 DNA reads TGTGCCGGACTAAGGGAAGAGACCCAGTACTTC. It is translated as CAGLREETQYF.

This clone has more than one count but fewer than ten. The rearrangement joins TRBV15 to TRBJ2-5; D is perhaps TRBD1 (5 bases). Germline lookup yields CDR1 LNHNV and CDR2 YYDKDF (reference sequence). With 5 bases removed from V and 5 bases from J, the gap between germline ends came to 15 bases. CDR3 length: 14 amino acids. CDR3 nucleotides: TGTGCCACCAGCCAGGGCCGCGCACGTGAGACCCAGTACTTC. Its protein product is CATSQGRARETQYF.

This clone was observed a few times. The rearrangement uses TRBV7-2 and TRBJ1-5, with unresolved D. The V end was cut by 0 bases, the J end by 7 bases, with 7 bases between. This CDR3 is 13 amino acids long. Germline CDR1 and CDR2: SGHTA and FQGNSA. DNA of the CDR3: TGTGCCAGCAGCTTAGCTGGTAAACAGCCCCAGCATTTT. Protein product: CASSLAGKQPQHF.

This clone was counted only a few times. The chain is built from TRBV5-4 and TRBJ1-1, with 7 bases lining up with TRBD1. CDR3 size: 15 residues. J lost 0 bases, V lost 4 bases, and 6 bases had no gene match. Germline assignment: CDR1 SGHNT and CDR2 YYREEE (reference sequence). CDR3 sequence reads: CASSPADRVNTEAFF. In DNA, the CDR3 is TGTGCCAGCAGCCCCGCTGACAGGGTGAACACTGAAGCTTTCTTT.

The chain couples TRBV6-5 to TRBJ2-7; D not certain. The CDR3 contains 15 residues. The germline gives CDR1 MNHEY, CDR2 SVGAGI. V was trimmed by 0 bases and J by 2 bases, leaving 11 bases between them. The CDR3, as DNA: TGTGCCAGCAGTTACTCGTGGCAGGAAGCCTACGAGCAGTACTTC. It yields the protein CASSYSWQEAYEQYF.

This clone was observed a handful of times. The chain employs TRBV6-6 and TRBJ1-5; D gene ambiguous. Trimming took off 5 bases at V and 5 bases at J, with 10 bases between the two ends. Germline-derived CDR1 and CDR2 are MNHNY and SVGAGI (reference sequence). CDR3 length equals 13 residues. DNA for the CDR3: TGTGCCAGCAGTCCCACAGCGGATCAGCCCCAGCATTTT. It yields the protein CASSPTADQPQHF.

This clone was observed a handful of times. The chain has TRBV5-1 and TRBJ2-1, with 8 bases aligning to TRBD2. The CDR3 loop spans 16 amino acids. CDR1 and CDR2 from the germline V gene are SGHRS and YFSETQ. J lost 2 bases, V lost 5 bases, and 9 bases had no gene match. CDR3 sequence (DNA): TGCGCCAGCAGTAATGGGGGCGGGAGGCCCTACAATGAGCAGTTCTTC. It yields the protein CASSNGGGRPYNEQFF. The full variable domain, with the rest looked up from reference TRBV5-1 and TRBJ2-1, is KAGVTQTPRYLIKTRGQQVTLSCSPISGHRSVSWYQQTPGQGLQFLFEYFSETQRNKGNFPGRFSGRQFSNSRSEMNVSTLELGDSALYLCASSNGGGRPYNEQFFGPGTRLTVL.

This chain uses TRBV19 with TRBJ1-2; D is uncertain. The germline V gene has CDR1 LNHDA and CDR2 SQIVND (reference sequence). Trimming stripped 8 bases from V and 4 bases from J, with 14 bases between. CDR3 length equals 13 residues. The CDR3 loop is CASQGGDSYGYTF. The CDR3 nucleotides read TGTGCCAGTCAAGGAGGAGATTCCTATGGCTACACCTTC.

In this sample, this clone turned up a few times. V usage is TRBV28 and J usage is TRBJ2-5, with D maybe TRBD2 (6 bases). CDR1 is MDHEN and CDR2 is SYDVKM in the germline V gene. The CDR3 is made up of 17 amino acids. Trimming removed 1 base at V and 4 bases at J, with 19 bases between. The CDR3 protein is CASSLLGLSERAETQYF. The CDR3 bases are TGTGCCAGCAGTTTATTGGGGCTTAGCGAGCGGGCAGAGACCCAGTACTTC.

Only a few counts were recorded for this clone. CDR3 residues: CASSLSSTYEQYF. DNA for the CDR3: TGCGCCAGCAGCTTGAGTTCTACCTACGAGCAGTACTTC. This chain links TRBV5-1 with TRBJ2-7; D call uncertain. V lost 1 base and J lost 2, with 7 bases in between. Looked up from germline, CDR1 is SGHRS and CDR2 is YFSETQ. The CDR3 runs 13 residues.

V and J are TRBV28 and TRBJ2-3; the match to TRBD2 covers 9 bases. Per germline, CDR1 MDHEN and CDR2 SYDVKM. The CDR3 is 14 amino acids. The J segment lost 3 bases and the V segment lost 7 bases, leaving 5 bases of the junction unmatched. The CDR3 DNA reads as TGTGCCAGCAATCTAGCGGGGCGAACAGATACGCAGTATTTT. Translated: CASNLAGRTDTQYF.

This clone showed up just a few times. The CDR3 coding sequence is TGTGCCTGGAGCCGTAGAGATGAGCAGTTCTTC. Its protein is CAWSRRDEQFF. The gene calls are TRBV30 and TRBJ2-1; D is unclear. Per germline, CDR1 GTSNPN and CDR2 SVGIG (reference sequence). The CDR3 contains 11 residues. Trimming left V 3 bases short and J 8 bases short, with 8 bases between.

This clone was counted only a few times. CDR3 sequence reads: CASSWTLRSSYNEQFF. CDR3 nucleotide sequence: TGCGCCAGCAGCTGGACCTTGAGGAGCTCCTACAATGAGCAGTTCTTC. The J gene is TRBJ2-1, the V gene TRBV5-1; D gene uncertain. The CDR3 covers 16 residues. The V end lost 3 bases, the J end lost 0 bases, and 13 bases lay between the germline ends. Germline V gene sequence: CDR1 SGHRS, CDR2 YFSETQ.

V usage is TRBV29-1 and J usage is TRBJ2-5; 8 positions match TRBD2. Germline V gene data show CDR1 as SQVTM and CDR2 as ANQGSEA. V lost 6 bases to trimming and J lost 2 bases; unmatched junction nucleotides: 14. The CDR3 totals 16 residues. The DNA for the CDR3 is TGCAGCGTAACGGACGGGACTAGGTTCCTACAAGAGACCCAGTACTTC. Translating gives CSVTDGTRFLQETQYF.

The V and J genes are TRBV6-1 and TRBJ1-5; TRBD1 matches at 8 bases. The CDR3 length is 13 residues. V shed 7 bases and J 5 bases; nucleotides not matched to a gene: 4. Germline loops: CDR1 MNHNS, CDR2 SASEGT. The CDR3 region is CASIGGQDQPQHF. CDR3 DNA: TGTGCCAGCATTGGGGGACAGGATCAGCCCCAGCATTTT.

The rearrangement uses TRBV27 and TRBJ1-6, with D hard to call. Looked up from germline, CDR1 is MNHEY and CDR2 is SMNVEV (reference sequence). This CDR3 has 14 residues. Deletions cut 7 bases from V and 8 bases from J, with 15 bases between. CDR3 in amino acids: CASMPNSLHSPLHF. The CDR3 bases are TGTGCCAGCATGCCCAATTCCCTTCATTCACCCCTCCACTTT.

This clone has only a few counts. The chain couples TRBV7-2 to TRBJ2-2, with 14 bases lining up with TRBD2. CDR3 length: 19 residues. Germline CDR1 is SGHTA and CDR2 is FQGNSA. V lost 3 bases and J lost 4; bases outside the gene matches: 10. CDR3 coding DNA: TGTGCCAGCAGCTTGCAGACTAGCGGGAGGGCCTCGTTCACCGGGGAGCTGTTTTTT. It codes for CASSLQTSGRASFTGELFF. Complete variable domain (other parts from reference TRBV7-2 and TRBJ2-2): GAGVSQSPSNKVTEKGKDVELRCDPISGHTALYWYRQSLGQGLEFLIYFQGNSAPDKSGLPSDRFSAERTGGSVSTLTIQRTQQEDSAVYLCASSLQTSGRASFTGELFFGEGSRLTVL.

This clone came up a few times. V usage is TRBV7-9 and J usage is TRBJ1-1, with unresolved D. The CDR3 sequence is 13 residues long. V was clipped by 4 bases and J by 0 bases, with 6 bases between them. The germline V gene has CDR1 SEHNR and CDR2 FQNEAQ (reference sequence). In DNA form, the CDR3 reads TGTGCCAGCAGCTCCCAACTGAACACTGAAGCTTTCTTT. Its protein product is CASSSQLNTEAFF. Combining the CDR3 with reference TRBV7-9 and TRBJ1-1 gives the whole variable domain DTGVSQNPRHKITKRGQNVTFRCDPISEHNRLYWYRQTLGQGPEFLTYFQNEAQLEKSRLLSDRFSAERPKGSFSTLEIQRTEQGDSAMYLCASSSQLNTEAFFGQGTRLTVV.

This clone was observed a few times. The rearrangement joins TRBV20-1 to TRBJ2-7; D is unresolved. Germline V gives CDR1 DFQATT, CDR2 SNEGSKA (reference sequence). V lost 2 bases, J lost 5 bases, and 4 bases lay in between. The CDR3 has 10 residues. CDR3 nucleotide sequence: TGCAGTGCTAGAAATCACGAGCAGTACTTC. It codes for CSARNHEQYF.

The V and J genes are TRBV7-2 and TRBJ2-7; D call uncertain. CDR3 length equals 13 residues. The V end was cut by 5 bases, the J end by 0 bases, with 8 bases between. The germline gives CDR1 SGHTA, CDR2 FQGNSA. The CDR3 loop is CASSPLTSYEQYF. The CDR3 DNA is TGTGCCAGCAGCCCGCTCACCTCCTACGAGCAGTACTTC. The full variable domain, rest sourced from reference TRBV7-2 and TRBJ2-7, is GAGVSQSPSNKVTEKGKDVELRCDPISGHTALYWYRQSLGQGLEFLIYFQGNSAPDKSGLPSDRFSAERTGGSVSTLTIQRTQQEDSAVYLCASSPLTSYEQYFGPGTRLTVT.

The genes are TRBV30 and TRBJ1-5, with TRBD1 matching 9 bases. CDR3 length equals 15 residues. The trim removed 2 bases at V and 5 bases at J, leaving 7 bases unmatched. From germline, CDR1 is GTSNPN and CDR2 SVGIG (reference sequence). CDR3 nucleotide sequence: TGTGCCTGGAGTAGGGGACAGGGAAATGATCAGCCCCAGCATTTT. Translating it yields CAWSRGQGNDQPQHF. Full variable domain (remainder filled in from reference TRBV30 and TRBJ1-5): SQTIHQWPATLVQPVGSPLSLECTVEGTSNPNLYWYRQAAGRGLQLLFYSVGIGQISSEVPQNLSASRPQDRQFILSSKKLLLSDSGFYLCAWSRGQGNDQPQHFGDGTRLSIL.

The chain carries TRBV18 and TRBJ2-3; D is unresolved. Trimming left V 3 bases short and J 2 bases short, with 9 bases between. CDR1 and CDR2 from the germline V gene are KGHSH and LQKENI. This CDR3 is built from 14 residues. CDR3 DNA: TGTGCCAGCTCACCCTTCGAATTCACAGATACGCAGTATTTT. It specifies CASSPFEFTDTQYF.

The chain links TRBV19 to TRBJ1-6; D is unclear. This CDR3 has 13 amino acids. V lost 6 bases, J lost 8 bases, and 11 bases lay in between. CDR1 LNHDA and CDR2 SQIVND come from the germline V gene (reference sequence). CDR3 loop: CASRRENHSPLHF. Here the CDR3 DNA reads TGTGCCAGTAGGAGGGAGAACCATTCACCCCTCCACTTT.

This chain links TRBV11-2 with TRBJ2-3; D is undetermined. The germline V gene encodes CDR1 SGHAT and CDR2 FQNNGV. Trimming pared 4 bases from V and 1 base from J, leaving 9 bases between. This CDR3 spans 14 amino acids. The CDR3 here is CASSYLEGTDTQYF. CDR3 DNA: TGTGCCAGCAGCTACTTAGAGGGCACAGATACGCAGTATTTT.

The chain joins TRBV13 to TRBJ2-1; D gene unclear. Germline values: CDR1 PRHDT, CDR2 FYEKMQ (reference sequence). V lost 6 bases and J lost 0, with 12 bases in between. The CDR3 covers 15 residues. The CDR3 loop reads CASSPTRSSYNEQFF. The CDR3 nucleotides read TGTGCCAGCAGTCCTACTCGTAGCTCCTACAATGAGCAGTTCTTC.

The chain has TRBV5-6 and TRBJ1-2; 7 bases align to TRBD1. Losses at the gene ends were 4 bases for V and 5 bases for J; bases not matched to a gene: 5. This CDR3 region has 13 residues. CDR1 and CDR2 from the germline V gene are SGHDT and YYEEEE. The CDR3 protein is CASSPDRKYGYTF. In nucleotides, the CDR3 is TGTGCCAGCAGCCCGGACAGGAAGTATGGCTACACCTTC. Looking up the rest from reference TRBV5-6 and TRBJ1-2 gives the full variable domain: DAGVTQSPTHLIKTRGQQVTLRCSPKSGHDTVSWYQQALGQGPQFIFQYYEEEERQRGNFPDRFSGHQFPNYSSELNVNALLLGDSALYLCASSPDRKYGYTFGSGTRLTVV.

V and J are TRBV18 and TRBJ2-2; D remains unclear. The CDR3 has 17 amino acids. V shed 0 bases and J shed 1 base, with 12 bases lying between them. Germline loops: CDR1 KGHSH, CDR2 LQKENI. The CDR3 DNA sequence: TGTGCCAGCTCACCACCGGAGAGGTTCGGGAACACCGGGGAGCTGTTTTTT. It yields the protein CASSPPERFGNTGELFF.